The following is a T cell receptor beta chain sequence with its context. Its antigen is not known. Assay: immunoSEQ multiplex PCR; the TCRdb copy retains only in-frame clones and omits some. The data show some 130,000 clones, roughly nine tenths seen once. Germline CDR1 MNHEY, CDR2 SVGAGI. The CDR3 has 14 amino acids. Trimming removed 8 bases from V and 4 bases from J, with 15 bases in between. The source of the sample is a study of T cell responses to AZD1222 COVID-19 vaccine. Study results and limitations: Clonal diversity was possibly underestimated; the donors were predominantly white British and more often female. Among AZD1222 vaccinees, only six or seven were seropositive at baseline.

This clonotype originated in an adult in good health. Here the sequenced sample was peripheral blood, taken on day 0 of AZD1222 vaccination. This chain uses TRBV6-5 with TRBJ1-3; TRBD1 is a possible D gene (6 bases). The CDR3 loop reads CASGVQGLGNTIYF. In nucleotides, the CDR3 is TGTGCCAGCGGGGTTCAGGGGCTCGGAAACACCATATATTTT.